This T cell receptor (beta chain) was documented in a study of cytomegalovirus exposure and HLA in healthy donors (dated by TCRdb to 2016 to 2017). For the study in its entirety: According to a later analysis, one platform produced both the 120 validation repertoires and the roughly 660 repertoires of the first cohort. High-throughput TCR immunosequencing, statistical association of individual TCRs with disease status, and machine learning were combined to predict cytomegalovirus infection status. The study aimed to test whether cataloging public T cell receptors could reveal signatures of past pathogen exposure. Besides the first cohort of roughly 640 subjects, a separate validation cohort made up of roughly 120 different subjects was used. Here is what the overall study found, with its caveats: According to the authors, the approach could potentially be generalized to other disease states and immunological phenotypes. The study gave a list of about 170 TCR beta chains associated with cytomegalovirus. Subsequent analysis determined that TCRs grouped into clusters in the first cohort also showed a tendency toward co-occurrence across the approximately 110 validation repertoires, and approximately 94% of cluster scores exceeded 0. In vitro tests confirmed that a few of the cytomegalovirus-associated TCR beta chains recognize cytomegalovirus antigens. The classifier was reported to diagnose cytomegalovirus status with high specificity and sensitivity in both the original cohort and the validation cohort. Across donors, most TCR sequences were observed very rarely, whereas some public TCRs were present in many individuals. A later analysis had no HLA typing for the validation cohort, so co-occurrence there was scored across all 110 or so repertoires.

V is shortened by 1 base, J by 7 bases, and the region joining them spans 11 bases. CDR1 and CDR2 were assigned from the germline V gene as SGHNT and YENEEA. The CDR3 has 14 amino acids, counting the end cysteine and phenylalanine. Of the read, only the CDR3 DNA is kept; its 42 bases are in frame from base 1. The protocol used for the library was the immunoSEQ multiplex PCR assay. Per the source publication's procedure: A statistical classification framework was built to diagnose cytomegalovirus status from the catalog of TCR beta chain sequences. TCRdb obtained this table from immuneACCESS and retained in-frame rearrangements with V and J assigned. These tables miss some clones; where compared with another copy, unresolved V genes account for less than half of the shortfall, and the remainder is unexplained. V, J and clone size are those of that table, while D and trimming were read from the DNA. This sample holds under 250,000 clones; just over 90% were observed only once. The ten largest clonotypes hold around 1.1% of the sample.

A word on this clone: Its antigen target is currently unknown. Base qualities are not provided; no much larger clone lies one nucleotide away.

The donors belonged to the validation cohort of 90 to 150 subjects, which was separate from the roughly 670-subject first cohort. The chain employs TRBV11-3 and TRBJ2-1, with the D gene call left open. What was sequenced was PBMCs. This clonotype was obtained from a woman aged 18-30 years in good health and CMV-seronegative. Here the CDR3 is given as CASSLAFSSNEQFF. The DNA is as follows: TGTGCCAGCAGCTTAGCTTTCTCCAGTAATGAGCAGTTCTTC.